The 2 T cell receptor beta chains below come from one sample, sequenced in a study of T cell changes during pregnancy in multiple sclerosis. TCRdb's copy holds only in-frame clones and misses some; the assay was immunoSEQ multiplex PCR. Of some 100,000 clones listed, 90% to 95% are singletons. The sequenced sample was peripheral blood, obtained before pregnancy. The receptors shown here come from a female donor with multiple sclerosis, enrolled in a pregnancy study.

The V gene is TRBV19, the J gene TRBJ1-1; D not certain. Between the trimmed V and J ends, which lost 4 bases and 0 bases, there was a span of 9 bases. The CDR3 length is 14 residues. Looked up from germline, CDR1 is LNHDA and CDR2 is SQIVND (reference sequence). Here the CDR3 reads CASSTTGVNTEAFF. CDR3 DNA: TGTGCCAGTAGTACGACGGGAGTGAACACTGAAGCTTTCTTT.

With respect to this clone: A junction end diverges from the germline sequence, so it may reflect a read error. The chain carries TRBV10-2 and TRBJ1-4, with D possibly being TRBD1 (6 bases). Germline V gives CDR1 WSHSY, CDR2 SAAADI. The CDR3 is 11 residues long. The CDR3 DNA is TGCGCCAGCAGTGAGGGCGTCAGGGGATATTTT. Translated: CASSEGVRGYF.